This entry lists 2 T cell receptor beta chains sequenced from one sample in a study of blood T cell repertoires in COVID-19. Measured with immunoSEQ multiplex PCR; TCRdb has only the in-frame clones, and not every one. The sample lists some 260,000 clones, approximately 90% seen once, with roughly 9% in the top ten. The material sequenced was PBMCs or T cells enriched from blood (not recorded which). The receptors here all came from a middle-aged man who had recovered from COVID-19.

The gene calls are TRBV29-1 and TRBJ2-2; TRBD1 agrees at 7 bases. J was trimmed by 2 bases and V by 7 bases; bases with no gene match: 7. Per the germline V gene, CDR1 is SQVTM and CDR2 is ANQGSEA. This CDR3 is built from 14 residues. CDR3 nucleotide sequence: TGCAGCGGCCACAGGGGCGAAAACACCGGGGAGCTGTTTTTT. This encodes CSGHRGENTGELFF.

The rearrangement links TRBV7-9 to TRBJ2-3; 9 bases align to TRBD2. Germline values: CDR1 SEHNR, CDR2 FQNEAQ (reference sequence). CDR3 length: 19 amino acids. The ends lost 8 bases at V and 0 bases at J; junction bases unmatched: 18. The CDR3 nucleotides read TGTGCCAGCGGCGACCATAGCGGGAGAGGGGTTCTCAGCACAGATACGCAGTATTTT. This codes for CASGDHSGRGVLSTDTQYF.